This T cell receptor (beta chain) was observed in a study of CD8+CD57+ T cells in acquired aplastic anemia. Looking at the study overall: Sorted CD4+ and CD8+ cells gave an average of about 3.4 ug of DNA. General study findings and limits: Both patients and controls carried the same twenty-nine CD8+ CDR3 sequences. No significant difference in CD8+ Simpson's diversity was found between patients and controls.

Genomic DNA, serving as template, underwent TCR beta VDJ and CDR3 profiling. TCRdb re-analysed the reads in MiXCR, keeping a single row per CDR3 protein. This sample has 250,000 to 300,000 distinct CDR3 sequences, with 50% to 70% found just once. As for this clonotype: Its specificity is unknown.

The CDR3 totals 12 residues. Between the trimmed V and J ends, which lost 6 bases and 5 bases, there was a span of 11 bases. Germline loops: CDR1 SGHAT, CDR2 FQDESV (reference sequence). This TCR came from a human donor with severe aplastic anemia or a healthy control (not recorded which). The genes are TRBV11-1 and TRBJ2-7; D gene unclear. Material for sequencing was sorted CD4+, CD8+, or CD8+CD57+ T cells (not recorded which) from PBMCs. CDR3 region: CASRSLTHEQYF. The DNA for the CDR3 is TGTGCCAGCAGGTCCCTTACACACGAGCAGTACTTC. Full variable domain (missing parts from reference TRBV11-1 and TRBJ2-7): EAEVAQSPRYKITEKSQAVAFWCDPISGHATLYWYRQILGQGPELLVQFQDESVVDDSQLPKDRFSAERLKGVDSTLKIQPAELGDSAMYLCASRSLTHEQYFGPGTRLTVT.